The 32 T cell receptor beta chains reported below all come from one sample, sequenced in a study of blood T cells in healthy people across ages. With a J-beta primer mix and a sample-barcoded 5' primer, a second PCR ran about 7 to 12 cycles. TCRdb redid the calling of the 5' RACE reads with MiXCR, one entry per CDR3 protein. The sample consists of some 1,000,000 distinct CDR3 sequences, under 30% of them appearing once. The data were also submitted as part of a second study, on T cells of mothers and their children.

Specimen: blood. The origin of the receptors is a girl aged 2-10 years in good health.

This clonotype has only one observation. The chain has TRBV20-1 and TRBJ2-5; unclear D gene. The length of the CDR3 is 13 residues. Germline loops: CDR1 DFQATT, CDR2 SNEGSKA (reference sequence). Trimming shortened V by 2 bases and J by 4 bases, and 11 bases separated the two germline ends. The CDR3, as DNA: TGCAGTGCTAGATGGCCAGGCGGAGAGACCCAGTACTTC. This translates into CSARWPGGETQYF.

The sample holds a few counts of this clonotype. The rearrangement joins TRBV7-8 to TRBJ2-7; 7 bases agree with TRBD1. There are 14 residues in the CDR3. Germline V gene sequence: CDR1 SGHVS, CDR2 FQNEAQ. Losses at the gene ends were 5 bases for V and 2 bases for J; bases not matched to a gene: 6. The CDR3 reads CASSNRDRPYEQYF. The CDR3 DNA follows: TGTGCCAGCAGCAACCGGGACAGACCCTACGAGCAGTACTTC.

The V and J genes are TRBV7-9 and TRBJ2-5, with 7 positions matching TRBD2. The J call is doubtful: the DNA matches TRBJ2-1 better. There are 19 residues in the CDR3. Germline V gives CDR1 SEHNR, CDR2 FQNEAQ (reference sequence). The CDR3: CASSTTAPTPGGLYNEQFF. The CDR3, as DNA: TGTGCCAGCAGCACCACAGCTCCGACACCGGGAGGTCTCTACAATGAGCAGTTCTTC.

This clonotype has a handful of counts. The chain couples TRBV7-2 to TRBJ2-3; 14 nucleotides align to TRBD2. The junction had 8 bases not matched to a gene; V was cut back by 5 bases and J by 4 bases. Germline V gene lookup returns CDR1 SGHTA and CDR2 FQGNSA. CDR3 length equals 17 residues. CDR3 nucleotide sequence: TGTGCCAGCAGCCTAGGACTAGCGGGAGGCCGAGCAGATACGCAGTATTTT. It is translated as CASSLGLAGGRADTQYF.

The chain joins TRBV28 to TRBJ2-5; 10 bases agree with TRBD2. V was pared by 5 bases and J by 4 bases, with 7 bases of the junction left unmatched. The germline CDR1 and CDR2 sequences are MDHEN and SYDVKM. The CDR3 covers 15 residues. This CDR3 is CASSPYRLAGETQYF. In DNA form, the CDR3 reads TGTGCCAGCAGTCCATACAGACTAGCGGGAGAGACCCAGTACTTC.

The chain employs TRBV4-3 and TRBJ2-3; TRBD2 is a possible D gene (5 bases). The CDR3 loop spans 16 amino acids. V was shortened by 1 base and J by 6 bases, with 17 bases between the two germline ends. CDR1 is LGHNA, CDR2 YSLEER, per germline. Here the CDR3 DNA reads TGCGCCAGCAGCCAAGGCCCTAGCCGAAGAGGGGATACGCAGTATTTT. Its translation: CASSQGPSRRGDTQYF.

This sequence joins TRBV3-1 and TRBJ2-7; D might be TRBD1 or TRBD2, each matching 5 bases. The CDR3 is 15 residues long. Germline CDR1 and CDR2: LGHDT and YNNKEL (reference sequence). The V gene lost 6 bases and the J gene lost 2 bases, with 17 bases spanning the gap. The CDR3 reads CASSPVEGPPYEQYF. The CDR3 region has the DNA TGTGCCAGCAGTCCTGTAGAGGGGCCCCCCTACGAGCAGTACTTC.

This clonotype was counted only a few times. The V gene is TRBV4-1, the J gene TRBJ1-2; 7 bases map to TRBD1. The CDR3 is 16 amino acids. With 4 bases clipped from V and 5 bases from J, the junction kept 13 bases outside the gene matches. Germline V gives CDR1 MGHRA, CDR2 YSYEKL. The CDR3, as DNA: TGCGCCAGCAGCCGAACCTGGCTAGACAGGGAGTATGGCTACACCTTC. Protein: CASSRTWLDREYGYTF.

The chain links TRBV28 to TRBJ1-1; no clear D gene. The germline V gene has CDR1 MDHEN and CDR2 SYDVKM. The CDR3 contains 17 residues. V dropped 6 bases and J dropped 4 bases, with 24 bases sitting between them. The CDR3, as DNA: TGTGCCAGCAGATCACATCCGGGTTCCCCTGGGTCCACTGAAGCTTTCTTT. Protein: CASRSHPGSPGSTEAFF.

In its sample, this clonotype was seen a few times. V is TRBV29-1 and J is TRBJ2-6; D gene unclear. Germline V gene sequence: CDR1 SQVTM, CDR2 ANQGSEA. The germline V and J ends were trimmed by 8 bases and 0 bases, with 20 bases remaining between them. The CDR3 contains 17 residues. This CDR3 reads CSSETPPSSSGANVLTF. The CDR3 DNA follows: TGCAGCTCCGAGACACCACCCTCCAGCTCTGGGGCCAACGTCCTGACTTTC.

This clonotype was recorded many times. The J gene is TRBJ1-1, the V gene TRBV5-1; TRBD1 matches 7 bases. This CDR3 spans 14 amino acids. Losses at the gene ends were 6 bases for V and 1 base for J; bases not matched to a gene: 6. Germline CDR1 reads SGHRS; CDR2 reads YFSETQ. CDR3 coding DNA: TGCGCCAGCACCCTGACAGGGAGGAACACTGAAGCTTTCTTT. Its protein product is CASTLTGRNTEAFF.

The chain uses TRBV12-3 or TRBV12-4 and TRBJ1-2, with D unclear. The CDR3 totals 10 residues. V lost 6 bases to trimming and J lost 6 bases, with 5 bases between them. The CDR3 region is CASRNNGYTF. The CDR3 DNA sequence: TGTGCCAGCAGGAATAATGGCTACACCTTC.

The chain has TRBV15 and TRBJ1-5; no reliable D call. The CDR3 has 15 residues. CDR1 and CDR2 from the germline V gene are LNHNV and YYDKDF (reference sequence). The ends were cut back, 3 bases at V and 4 bases at J, with 13 bases in the middle. CDR3 sequence: CATSSRKQGNQPQHF. The DNA for the CDR3 is TGTGCCACCAGCAGCCGAAAGCAAGGGAATCAGCCCCAGCATTTT.

The chain links TRBV24-1 to TRBJ2-3; D possibly corresponds to TRBD2 (6 bases). This CDR3 has 16 amino acids. Trimming took 4 bases from V and 5 from J, leaving 18 bases between them. Germline-derived CDR1 and CDR2 are KGHDR and SFDVKD. The CDR3 region is CATSDPRAGLIDTQYF. The DNA of the CDR3 is TGTGCCACCAGTGACCCACGGGCGGGGCTGATAGATACGCAGTATTTT.

CDR3 in amino acids: CASSERPAGLSDEQYF. CDR3 nucleotides: TGTGCCAGCAGTGAAAGGCCGGCAGGGTTAAGCGACGAGCAGTACTTC. This sequence joins TRBV2 and TRBJ2-7; D may be TRBD1 (5 bases). Between the trimmed V and J ends, which lost 2 bases and 5 bases, there was a span of 19 bases. The V gene's germline CDR1 is SNHLY and CDR2 FYNNEI. The CDR3 runs 16 residues.

This clonotype was seen a handful of times. The chain links TRBV12-3 or TRBV12-4 to TRBJ2-2; D is unresolved. Between the trimmed V and J ends, which lost 3 bases and 9 bases, there was a span of 2 bases. The CDR3 runs 10 residues. Here the CDR3 DNA reads TGTGCCAGCAGTTTTAGGGAGCTGTTTTTT. Translated, it gives CASSFRELFF.

This clonotype showed up just a few times. The J gene is TRBJ2-1, the V gene TRBV29-1; 9 nucleotides match TRBD2. J gave up 8 bases and V 3 bases, and 11 bases lay outside the gene matches. This CDR3 has 15 residues. Germline V gives CDR1 SQVTM, CDR2 ANQGSEA. Here the CDR3 reads CSVDSAGGLGDEQFF. The CDR3 bases are TGCAGCGTTGACTCTGCGGGAGGGCTCGGGGATGAGCAGTTCTTC.

The sample holds a few counts of this clonotype. V is TRBV3-1 and J is TRBJ1-2; 7 nucleotides match TRBD1. The germline V gene encodes CDR1 LGHDT and CDR2 YNNKEL (reference sequence). This CDR3 is built from 14 residues. V lost 4 bases to trimming and J lost 14 bases; unmatched junction nucleotides: 16. The CDR3 nucleotides are TGTGCCAGCAGCCGCCCCGGGACAGAGCTTCTGTTTACCTTC. Translating it yields CASSRPGTELLFTF.

This clonotype has only a few counts. The gene calls are TRBV20-1 and TRBJ1-1; possible D gene TRBD1, 5 bases. CDR1 and CDR2 (germline): DFQATT, SNEGSKA (reference sequence). The length of the CDR3 is 13 residues. The CDR3 spells CSPLGLMNTEAFF. The DNA of the CDR3 is TGCAGCCCGTTGGGGCTCATGAACACTGAAGCTTTCTTT.

This clonotype was found a few times. The genes are TRBV4-3 and TRBJ1-2; 7 bases agree with TRBD1. Per the germline V gene, CDR1 is LGHNA and CDR2 is YSLEER. V lost 0 bases to trimming and J lost 2 bases; unmatched junction nucleotides: 3. There are 15 residues in the CDR3. The CDR3: CASSQETGVNYGYTF. CDR3 DNA sequence: TGCGCCAGCAGCCAAGAAACAGGGGTCAACTATGGCTACACCTTC.

This clonotype turned up a few times. The CDR3 reads CASSEGGTENSPLHF. The CDR3 bases are TGCGCCAGCAGTGAGGGAGGGACAGAGAATTCACCCCTCCACTTT. The chain combines TRBV10-2 with TRBJ1-6, with 7 positions matching TRBD1. With V trimmed by 2 bases and J by 7 bases, 5 bases remained unmatched. The CDR3 spans 15 residues. Germline values: CDR1 WSHSY, CDR2 SAAADI.

This clonotype was counted only a few times. J is TRBJ2-1 and V is TRBV20-1; TRBD1 might be the D (5 bases). With 3 bases removed from V and 6 bases from J, the gap between germline ends came to 18 bases. The germline gives CDR1 DFQATT, CDR2 SNEGSKA (reference sequence). This CDR3 contains 15 residues. The CDR3 nucleotides read TGCAGTGCTAGGGTTCTCGCCCCAAGGGGCAATGAGCAGTTCTTC. It codes for CSARVLAPRGNEQFF.

The chain combines TRBV12-3 or TRBV12-4 with TRBJ2-1; TRBD2 is a possible D gene (6 bases). The germline V and J ends were trimmed by 4 bases and 9 bases, with 10 bases remaining between them. The CDR3 runs 12 residues. The CDR3 nucleotides are TGTGCCAGCAGTTCCAGACTAGTTGAGCAGTTCTTC. Protein: CASSSRLVEQFF.

There are a few counts of this clonotype. The chain uses TRBV29-1 and TRBJ2-3, with D uncertain. With 2 bases removed from V and 4 bases from J, the gap between germline ends came to 16 bases. CDR3 size: 15 residues. Germline V gene lookup returns CDR1 SQVTM and CDR2 ANQGSEA. CDR3 residues: CSVEPFQAFADTQYF. The CDR3 DNA reads as TGCAGCGTTGAACCATTTCAGGCGTTCGCAGATACGCAGTATTTT.

The chain links TRBV7-3 to TRBJ1-4, with D unresolved. The germline gives CDR1 SGHTA, CDR2 FQGTGA. Deletions cut 4 bases from V and 5 bases from J, with 14 bases between. The CDR3 spans 15 residues. CDR3 amino acids: CASSSSLGTNEKLFF. The CDR3 DNA follows: TGTGCCAGCAGCTCTTCCCTGGGCACCAATGAAAAACTGTTTTTT.

This clonotype was counted between two and nine times. The chain links TRBV7-2 to TRBJ2-5; 8 bases map to TRBD2. The last part of the DNA fits TRBJ2-1 better; the J call may be wrong. The CDR3 runs 15 residues. Germline V gene data show CDR1 as SGHTA and CDR2 as FQGNSA. DNA for the CDR3: TGTGCCAGCAGCTTACTAGCGGGCTGGCCCAGTGAGCAGTTCTTC. It specifies CASSLLAGWPSEQFF.

J is TRBJ2-2 and V is TRBV27; no definite D call. The V gene's germline CDR1 is MNHEY and CDR2 SMNVEV (reference sequence). The V gene lost 1 base and the J gene lost 6 bases, with 6 bases spanning the gap. The CDR3 length is 13 residues. In DNA form, the CDR3 reads TGTGCCAGCAGTTTATTGGTATCCGGGGAGCTGTTTTTT. This encodes CASSLLVSGELFF.

The chain joins TRBV20-1 to TRBJ1-2, with 9 bases fitting TRBD1. V was pared by 7 bases and J by 2 bases, with 5 bases of the junction left unmatched. The CDR3 extends over 13 amino acids. Germline CDR1 and CDR2: DFQATT and SNEGSKA (reference sequence). The CDR3 DNA reads as TGCAGTGTTAGGACAGGGGAGAACTATGGCTACACCTTC. Its translation is CSVRTGENYGYTF.

The genes are TRBV6-2 or TRBV6-3 and TRBJ2-2, with D perhaps matching TRBD1 or TRBD2 (5 bases each). The CDR3 is made up of 14 amino acids. CDR1 is MNHEY, CDR2 SVGEGT, per germline. V was clipped by 5 bases and J by 3 bases, with 10 bases between them. DNA of the CDR3: TGTGCCAGCAGTCCCGGGACGGACACCGGGGAGCTGTTTTTT. It encodes CASSPGTDTGELFF.

In its sample, this clonotype was seen a few times. The chain links TRBV2 to TRBJ2-5, with 9 bases identical to TRBD1. Germline V gives CDR1 SNHLY, CDR2 FYNNEI. The CDR3 has 14 residues. After removal of 8 bases from V and 5 bases from J, the junction contained 9 bases not matched to a gene. The CDR3 region is CASGRTGAIETQYF. The CDR3 bases are TGTGCCAGCGGACGGACAGGGGCGATCGAGACCCAGTACTTC.

This sequence joins TRBV2 and TRBJ2-7; a weak D match, TRBD1 (5 bases). V dropped 4 bases and J dropped 2 bases, with 12 bases sitting between them. CDR1 SNHLY and CDR2 FYNNEI come from the germline V gene. This CDR3 region has 14 residues. The CDR3 region has the DNA TGTGCCAGCAGTGGATCGAGACAGACCTACGAGCAGTACTTC. Translating it yields CASSGSRQTYEQYF.

This clonotype has only a few counts. This rearrangement joins TRBV24-1 to TRBJ2-3; the D is unclear. This CDR3 has 12 residues. Trimming cost V 1 base and J 5 bases, with 3 bases left between them. Germline CDR1 and CDR2: KGHDR and SFDVKD. As DNA, the CDR3 is TGTGCCACCAGTGATTTTGAAGATACGCAGTATTTT. Protein: CATSDFEDTQYF.